These T cell receptor beta chains were read from a single sample in a study of cytomegalovirus exposure and HLA in healthy donors. Measured with immunoSEQ multiplex PCR; TCRdb has only the in-frame clones, and not every one. The sample shows 100,000 to 150,000 clones, roughly 69% of them seen only once. Specimen: PBMCs. These receptors came from a human donor in good health. Both conserved end residues are part of each CDR3. D genes are given only for firm matches. A clone size is listed for some rows: how often the clone was seen (once, few, many), or a class if it is expanded.

CASSAGGSWDTQYF	TGTGCCAGCAGCGCCGGGGGGTCCTGGGATACGCAGTATTTT	TRBJ2-3	NA	TRBD2	TRBV9
CASSLGLWDTQYF	TGTGCCAGCAGCTTAGGTCTATGGGATACGCAGTATTTT	TRBJ2-3	NA	NA	TRBV7-2
CASSPDSWLNTEAFF	TGTGCCAGCAGCCCCGACAGCTGGTTGAACACTGAAGCTTTCTTT	TRBJ1-1	NA	NA	TRBV5-4
CASSRGQAPYEQYF	TGTGCCAGCTCAAGGGGACAGGCCCCCTACGAGCAGTACTTC	TRBJ2-7	NA	TRBD1	TRBV18
CASSQVPGQGTYEQYF	TGTGCCAGCAGCCAAGTTCCGGGACAGGGAACCTACGAGCAGTACTTC	TRBJ2-7	NA	TRBD1	TRBV4-2
CASSPGQGGYGYTF	TGTGCCAGCAGCCCCGGACAGGGAGGATATGGCTACACCTTC	TRBJ1-2	NA	TRBD1	TRBV27
CASSPKYREYGYTF	TGTGCCAGCAGCCCCAAATACAGGGAATATGGCTACACCTTC	TRBJ1-2	NA	NA	TRBV7-8
CASSRVARASGTGELFF	TGTGCCAGCAGCCGCGTTGCGAGGGCCTCTGGCACCGGGGAGCTGTTTTTT	TRBJ2-2	NA	NA	TRBV9
CASSGGYYNEQFF	TGTGCCAGTAGCGGGGGGTATTACAATGAGCAGTTCTTC	TRBJ2-1	once	TRBD2	TRBV19
CASSSFVGLYNEQFF	TGTGCCAGCAGTAGCTTTGTAGGACTCTACAATGAGCAGTTCTTC	TRBJ2-1	NA	NA	TRBV25-1
CASSFSRGWGNQPQHF	TGTGCCAGCAGCTTCTCCAGGGGGTGGGGCAATCAGCCCCAGCATTTT	TRBJ1-5	NA	TRBD1	TRBV5-6
CASSLGSSGSREQFF	TGTGCCAGCAGCTTAGGTTCTAGCGGGAGTCGGGAGCAGTTCTTC	TRBJ2-1	once	TRBD2	TRBV11-3
CASSGGQSFYEQYF	TGTGCCAGCAGCGGGGGACAGTCTTTCTACGAGCAGTACTTC	TRBJ2-7	NA	TRBD1	TRBV9
CASSPRTFGAFF	TGTGCCAGTAGTCCCCGGACTTTCGGAGCTTTCTTT	TRBJ1-1	NA	NA	TRBV19
CATSRDLRSGANVLTF	TGTGCCACCAGCAGAGATCTGCGGTCTGGGGCCAACGTCCTGACTTTC	TRBJ2-6	once	NA	TRBV15
CASQGTGGGWNSPLHF	TGCGCCAGCCAGGGAACAGGGGGCGGGTGGAATTCACCCCTCCACTTT	TRBJ1-6	NA	TRBD1	TRBV4-1
CASSLGPGGQETQYF	TGTGCCAGTAGTCTCGGCCCAGGGGGCCAAGAGACCCAGTACTTC	TRBJ2-5	NA	TRBD1	TRBV19
CASSFLGGDETQYF	TGTGCCAGCAGCTTTTTAGGGGGCGATGAGACCCAGTACTTC	TRBJ2-5	NA	TRBD1	TRBV5-4
CAISDQQISQPQHF	TGTGCCATCAGTGATCAACAGATTAGTCAGCCCCAGCATTTT	TRBJ1-5	NA	NA	TRBV10-3
CASSVWEGTNTGELFF	TGTGCCAGCAGCGTATGGGAGGGTACGAACACCGGGGAGCTGTTTTTT	TRBJ2-2	NA	TRBD2	TRBV9
CSSSLTKTREGGEQFF	TGTTCCAGCAGCTTAACAAAAACCCGGGAGGGGGGCGAGCAGTTCTTC	TRBJ2-1	NA	TRBD2	TRBV7-3
CASSEGTLNYGYTF	TGTGCCAGCAGTGAAGGGACACTAAACTATGGCTACACCTTC	TRBJ1-2	few	NA	TRBV28
CASQGRDLKVEQYF	TGTGCCAGCCAGGGCCGAGACCTCAAGGTGGAGCAGTACTTC	TRBJ2-7	once	NA	TRBV7-8
CAISERVTGAGVNQPQHF	TGTGCCATCAGTGAGAGGGTGACAGGGGCAGGTGTAAATCAGCCCCAGCATTTT	TRBJ1-5	NA	TRBD1	TRBV10-3
CASSLPTSGYEQYF	TGTGCCAGCAGCTTACCGACTAGCGGCTACGAGCAGTACTTC	TRBJ2-7	NA	TRBD2	TRBV7-9
CAWSVRAGAHTPYEQYF	TGTGCCTGGAGTGTACGGGCAGGGGCGCATACCCCCTACGAGCAGTACTTC	TRBJ2-7	NA	NA	TRBV30
CASTPGNQPQHF	TGTGCCAGCACTCCAGGGAATCAGCCCCAGCATTTT	TRBJ1-5	few	NA	TRBV2
CASSRPRDRGRSGANVLTF	TGTGCCAGCAGCCGGCCAAGGGACAGGGGCCGCTCTGGGGCCAACGTCCTGACTTTC	TRBJ2-6	NA	TRBD1	TRBV7-8
CASSPTGWTEAFF	TGTGCCAGCAGCCCGACAGGGTGGACTGAAGCTTTCTTT	TRBJ1-1	NA	TRBD1	TRBV5-8
CASSRSGRGGVNTEAFF	TGCGCCAGCAGTCGCTCGGGAAGAGGGGGCGTGAACACTGAAGCTTTCTTT	TRBJ1-1	once	TRBD1	TRBV5-1
CASSWGVGNYGYTF	TGTGCCAGCAGTTGGGGGGTTGGGAACTATGGCTACACCTTC	TRBJ1-2	NA	NA	TRBV27
CAWSPRDRGGRTEAFF	TGTGCCTGGAGCCCCCGGGACAGGGGGGGTCGGACTGAAGCTTTCTTT	TRBJ1-1	few	TRBD1	TRBV30
CATSRAAQGTYGYTF	TGTGCCACCAGCAGAGCCGCACAGGGAACCTATGGCTACACCTTC	TRBJ1-2	NA	NA	TRBV15
CASSVGTGAKPQHF	TGTGCCAGCAGCGTCGGGACAGGCGCTAAGCCCCAGCATTTT	TRBJ1-5	NA	TRBD1	TRBV5-4
CASSLQGSYNEQFF	TGTGCCAGCAGTTTACAGGGGTCCTACAATGAGCAGTTCTTC	TRBJ2-1	NA	NA	TRBV27
CAWSETGATEAFF	TGTGCCTGGAGTGAGACAGGGGCTACTGAAGCTTTCTTT	TRBJ1-1	NA	TRBD1	TRBV30
CAISESMGGPATQYF	TGTGCCATCAGTGAGTCGATGGGGGGGCCGGCTACGCAGTATTTT	TRBJ2-3	once	NA	TRBV10-3
CASSMKREGRTEQFF	TGTGCCAGTAGTATGAAGCGGGAGGGCCGGACTGAGCAGTTCTTC	TRBJ2-1	once	TRBD2	TRBV19
CASSRFTVTSTDTQYF	TGTGCCAGCAGTCGATTTACAGTCACTAGCACAGATACGCAGTATTTT	TRBJ2-3	NA	NA	TRBV5-4
CARSKGQSYNEQFF	TGTGCCAGAAGCAAGGGACAGTCCTACAATGAGCAGTTCTTC	TRBJ2-1	NA	TRBD1	TRBV5-3